This T cell receptor beta chain was retrieved from a study of graft-versus-host responses after intestinal transplantation. TCRdb keeps only in-frame clones here, not all; method: immunoSEQ multiplex PCR. The sample has roughly 89,000 clones, roughly nine tenths seen once. Points on this clone: What it recognizes is unknown.

The germline V gene has CDR1 KGHSH and CDR2 LQKENI. The CDR3 runs 15 residues. Deletions cut 3 bases from V and 10 bases from J, with 21 bases between. The chain recombines TRBV18 with TRBJ2-5; D perhaps matches TRBD2 (6 bases). The source is a human donor who received an intestinal transplant. The input for sequencing was unstimulated CD4+ T cells sorted from spleen or lymph node cells, taken before intestinal transplant. The CDR3 protein is CASSPSGTGLGGQYF. The CDR3 bases are TGTGCCAGCTCACCGTCGGGGACCGGCCTGGGGGGCCAGTACTTC.